What follows are 2 T cell receptor beta chains derived from one specimen sequenced in a study of beta chain features in type 1 diabetes. Overall study results and limits: All four CD4+ subsets from Type 1 diabetes patients carried moderately but significantly shorter TCRB CDR3s.

These TCRs' antigens remain unknown. Expressed TCRB transcripts were sequenced after all isolated RNA was converted to cDNA. TCRdb's copy holds only in-frame clones and misses some; the assay was immunoSEQ multiplex PCR. Found here are under 250,000 clones, around 14% of them singletons; the top ten hold 0.015% to 0.02%. The sample was naive CD4+ T cells from blood. Receptor source: a man under 40 with type 1 diabetes.

This clone was seen more than once but under ten times. V usage is TRBV7-9 and J usage is TRBJ1-2; no firm D call. V lost 1 base and J lost 4, with 13 bases in between. CDR3 length equals 15 residues. The germline V gene encodes CDR1 SEHNR and CDR2 FQNEAQ (reference sequence). CDR3 bases: TGTGCCAGCAGCTTAGGGTCCCGGGAAATCTATGGCTACACCTTC. It translates to CASSLGSREIYGYTF.

A few counts support this clone. The V call is TRBV2, the J call TRBJ2-2, with D possibly being TRBD1 (5 bases). CDR3 length: 14 amino acids. Trimming shortened V by 7 bases and J by 0 bases, and 9 bases separated the two germline ends. Germline CDR1 reads SNHLY; CDR2 reads FYNNEI. The CDR3 is CASKGNPNTGELFF. CDR3 DNA: TGTGCCAGCAAGGGGAATCCGAACACCGGGGAGCTGTTTTTT.